A single sample is the source of the 15 T cell receptor beta chains below, sequenced in a study of blood T cell repertoires in COVID-19. Generated by immunoSEQ multiplex PCR, the TCRdb table keeps only in-frame clones and is missing some. The profile covers roughly 250,000 clones, with about 80% appearing a single time and around 9.1% taken by the ten largest. Sequences were obtained from peripheral blood. Receptor source: a human donor in a cohort sampled during active COVID-19.

The CDR3 sequence is CASSDLASGSYNEQFF. CDR3 bases: TGCGCCAGCAGTGATTTGGCTAGCGGGAGCTACAATGAGCAGTTCTTC. The chain joins TRBV10-1 to TRBJ2-1, with 10 bases matching TRBD2. This CDR3 is built from 16 residues. Germline V gene lookup returns CDR1 WNHNN and CDR2 SYGVQD (reference sequence). V lost 3 bases, J lost 3 bases, and 5 bases stayed unmatched.

This clone appeared once. In DNA, the CDR3 is TGTGCCAGCAGTTATCCTAGCGGGGCATCCAATGAGCAGTTCTTC. It yields the protein CASSYPSGASNEQFF. The J gene is TRBJ2-1, the V gene TRBV6-2 or TRBV6-3, with TRBD2 matching over 9 bases. The CDR3 runs 15 residues. J was trimmed by 6 bases and V by 3 bases; bases with no gene match: 6. CDR1 and CDR2 (germline): MNHEY, SVGEGT.

This clone occurred once. The CDR3 DNA sequence: TGTGCCAGCAGCAAAAACAGGGTACCCATTTACGAGCAGTACTTC. Protein sequence: CASSKNRVPIYEQYF. The genes are TRBV21-1 and TRBJ2-7; the DNA was not used to check the table's D call, TRBD1. TRBV21-1 is a documented pseudogene. CDR3 size: 15 residues.

The chain uses TRBV29-1 and TRBJ2-3; a weak D match, TRBD2 (6 bases). This CDR3 comprises 14 residues. V lost 7 bases and J lost 0, with 14 bases in between. CDR1 and CDR2 from the germline V gene are SQVTM and ANQGSEA. CDR3 residues: CSADPGTSTDTQYF. The CDR3, as DNA: TGCAGCGCTGACCCAGGGACTAGCACAGATACGCAGTATTTT.

The chain couples TRBV19 to TRBJ2-1; D unclear. Looked up from germline, CDR1 is LNHDA and CDR2 is SQIVND (reference sequence). Trimming cost V 7 bases and J 8 bases, with 15 bases left between them. This CDR3 region has 13 residues. The CDR3 sequence is CASTPNMGHEQFF. The CDR3 region has the DNA TGTGCCAGTACCCCTAACATGGGCCATGAGCAGTTCTTC.

The rearrangement joins TRBV6-6 to TRBJ2-5, with TRBD2 identical over 7 bases. From germline, CDR1 is MNHNY and CDR2 SVGAGI (reference sequence). The CDR3 length is 11 residues. The V gene end was trimmed by 6 bases and the J gene end by 5 bases; junction bases not matched to a gene: 0. As DNA, the CDR3 is TGTGCCAGCAGGGGGGGGGAGACCCAGTACTTC. Its translation: CASRGGETQYF.

The CDR3 sequence: CASIAGGTDTQYF. The CDR3 coding sequence is TGTGCCAGCATAGCGGGGGGAACAGATACGCAGTATTTT. The rearrangement links TRBV6-5 to TRBJ2-3, with 10 positions matching TRBD2. The CDR3 sequence is 13 residues long. The germline CDR1 and CDR2 sequences are MNHEY and SVGAGI. Trimming cost V 7 bases and J 3 bases; bases outside gene matches: 1.

The V call is TRBV28, the J call TRBJ1-1; perhaps TRBD1 as D (5 bases). Germline assignment: CDR1 MDHEN and CDR2 SYDVKM. The CDR3 has 14 amino acids. Trimming stripped 5 bases from V and 6 bases from J, with 16 bases between. This CDR3 reads CASSGAPKRAEAFF. The CDR3 bases are TGTGCCAGCAGTGGGGCGCCCAAGCGAGCTGAAGCTTTCTTT.

J is TRBJ1-2 and V is TRBV28, with TRBD1 as a possible D gene (5 bases). V lost 5 bases to trimming and J lost 1 base, with 11 bases between them. The germline gives CDR1 MDHEN, CDR2 SYDVKM. The CDR3 has 14 residues. CDR3 loop: CASSPWGSNYGYTF. The CDR3 nucleotides are TGTGCCAGCAGTCCTTGGGGCAGTAACTATGGCTACACCTTC.

The V and J genes are TRBV18 and TRBJ1-2; tentatively, D is TRBD1 (6 bases). The length of the CDR3 is 15 residues. Trimming stripped 2 bases from V and 0 bases from J, with 10 bases between. Germline V lookup: CDR1 KGHSH, CDR2 LQKENI. CDR3 sequence: CASSPGQIPNYGYTF. CDR3 bases: TGTGCCAGCTCACCAGGACAGATACCTAACTATGGCTACACCTTC.

The chain joins TRBV10-2 to TRBJ2-1; 12 bases align to TRBD2. The CDR3 has 16 residues. The germline V gene encodes CDR1 WSHSY and CDR2 SAAADI. V lost 6 bases to trimming and J lost 3 bases; unmatched junction nucleotides: 6. CDR3 nucleotide sequence: TGCGCCAGCAGCTGGACTAGCGGGGCCAACTACAATGAGCAGTTCTTC. Amino acid sequence: CASSWTSGANYNEQFF.

This chain connects TRBV18 to TRBJ1-2; 9 bases agree with TRBD1. V was clipped by 2 bases and J by 6 bases; unmatched bases: 7. CDR3 size: 15 residues. Germline V lookup: CDR1 KGHSH, CDR2 LQKENI. The CDR3 coding sequence is TGTGCCAGCTCACCAGGACAGGGGCTGGTAGATGGCTACACCTTC. This gives the protein CASSPGQGLVDGYTF. Together with reference TRBV18 and TRBJ1-2, the CDR3 gives the full variable domain: NAGVMQNPRHLVRRRGQEARLRCSPMKGHSHVYWYRQLPEEGLKFMVYLQKENIIDESGMPKERFSAEFPKEGPSILRIQQVVRGDSAAYFCASSPGQGLVDGYTFGSGTRLTVV.

The gene calls are TRBV7-9 and TRBJ2-2, with a tentative D call TRBD2 (6 bases). The CDR3 length is 14 residues. CDR1 and CDR2 (germline): SEHNR, FQNEAQ (reference sequence). Trimming shortened V by 2 bases and J by 8 bases, and 12 bases separated the two germline ends. The CDR3 is CASSLTGGRGELFF. CDR3 nucleotides: TGTGCCAGCAGCTTAACCGGGGGACGGGGGGAGCTGTTTTTT.

V gene TRBV3-1 (or the pseudogene TRBV3-2) combines with J gene TRBJ1-3, with D perhaps matching TRBD1 (5 bases). The V gene's germline CDR1 is LGHDT and CDR2 YNNKEL (reference sequence). V was shortened by 3 bases and J by 2 bases, with 23 bases between the two germline ends. The CDR3 extends over 19 amino acids. In DNA form, the CDR3 reads TGTGCCAGCAGCCATCACTCGCCGGGACTCCAAGCCCCTGGAAACACCATATATTTT. Protein sequence: CASSHHSPGLQAPGNTIYF.

This clone was seen only a few times. This chain uses TRBV7-8 with TRBJ2-7; a possible D gene is TRBD2 (5 bases). This CDR3 is built from 15 residues. CDR1 is SGHVS, CDR2 FQNEAQ, per germline. V lost 2 bases and J 0 bases, leaving 11 bases between the germline ends. The CDR3 DNA sequence: TGTGCCAGCAGCTTAAGGCTAGCCAGCTCCTACGAGCAGTACTTC. Its protein product is CASSLRLASSYEQYF. Drawing the rest from reference TRBV7-8 and TRBJ2-7, the complete variable domain is GAGVSQSPRYKVAKRGQDVALRCDPISGHVSLFWYQQALGQGPEFLTYFQNEAQLDKSGLPSDRFFAERPEGSVSTLKIQRTQQEDSAVYLCASSLRLASSYEQYFGPGTRLTVT.